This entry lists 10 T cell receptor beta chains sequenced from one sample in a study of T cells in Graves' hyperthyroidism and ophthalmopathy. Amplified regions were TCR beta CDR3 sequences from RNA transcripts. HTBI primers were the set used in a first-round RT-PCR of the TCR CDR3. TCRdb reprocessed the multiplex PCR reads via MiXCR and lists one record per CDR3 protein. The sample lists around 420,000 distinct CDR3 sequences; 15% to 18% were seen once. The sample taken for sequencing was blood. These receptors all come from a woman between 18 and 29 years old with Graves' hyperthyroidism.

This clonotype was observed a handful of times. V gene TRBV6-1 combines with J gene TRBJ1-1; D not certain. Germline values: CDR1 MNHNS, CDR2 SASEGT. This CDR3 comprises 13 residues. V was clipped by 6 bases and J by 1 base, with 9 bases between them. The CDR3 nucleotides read TGTGCCAGCAGAAGAGAGACGAACACTGAAGCTTTCTTT. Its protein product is CASRRETNTEAFF.

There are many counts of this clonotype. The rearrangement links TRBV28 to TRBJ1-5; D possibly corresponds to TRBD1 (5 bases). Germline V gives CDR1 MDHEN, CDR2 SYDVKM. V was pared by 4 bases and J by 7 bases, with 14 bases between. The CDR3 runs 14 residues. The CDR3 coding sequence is TGTGCCAGCAGTTCTTACACCGGGACCCAGCCCCAGCATTTT. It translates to CASSSYTGTQPQHF.

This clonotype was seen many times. The CDR3 protein is CASRQLERGGDGYTF. CDR3 nucleotides: TGTGCCAGCAGACAACTAGAACGGGGGGGAGATGGCTACACCTTC. V gene TRBV27 combines with J gene TRBJ1-2; maybe TRBD1 (5 bases). Trimming took 6 bases from V and 6 from J, leaving 20 bases between them. CDR1 is MNHEY, CDR2 SMNVEV, per germline (reference sequence). This CDR3 region has 15 residues.

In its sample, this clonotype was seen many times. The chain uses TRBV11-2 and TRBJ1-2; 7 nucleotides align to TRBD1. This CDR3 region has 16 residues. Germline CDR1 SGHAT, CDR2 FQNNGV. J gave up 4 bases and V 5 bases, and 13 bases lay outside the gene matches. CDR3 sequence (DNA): TGTGCCAGCAGCGTAACTGCCAGGGGGGGAAGCTATGGCTACACCTTC. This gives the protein CASSVTARGGSYGYTF.

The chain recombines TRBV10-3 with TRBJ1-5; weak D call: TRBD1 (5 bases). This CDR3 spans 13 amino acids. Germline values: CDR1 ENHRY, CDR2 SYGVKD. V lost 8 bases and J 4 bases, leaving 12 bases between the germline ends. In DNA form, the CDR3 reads TGTGCCATCTCTAACGGGGGGAATCAGCCCCAGCATTTT. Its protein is CAISNGGNQPQHF.

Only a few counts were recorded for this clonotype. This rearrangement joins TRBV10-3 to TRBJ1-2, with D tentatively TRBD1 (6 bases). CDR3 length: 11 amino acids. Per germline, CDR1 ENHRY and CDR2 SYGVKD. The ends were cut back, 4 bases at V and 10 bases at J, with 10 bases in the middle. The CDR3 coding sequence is TGTGCCATCAGTGGGGACACCACCTACACCTTC. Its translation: CAISGDTTYTF.

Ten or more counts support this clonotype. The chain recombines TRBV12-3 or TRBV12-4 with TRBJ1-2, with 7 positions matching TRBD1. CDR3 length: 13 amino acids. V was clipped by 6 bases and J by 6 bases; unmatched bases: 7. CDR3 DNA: TGTGCCAGCAGACGACAGGGATCGGATGGCTACACCTTC. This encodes CASRRQGSDGYTF.

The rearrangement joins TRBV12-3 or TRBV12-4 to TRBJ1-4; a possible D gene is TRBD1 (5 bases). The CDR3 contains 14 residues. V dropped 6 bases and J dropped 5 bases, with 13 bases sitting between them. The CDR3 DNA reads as TGTGCCAGCAGACCTGACAGATTAAATGAAAAACTGTTTTTT. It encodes CASRPDRLNEKLFF.

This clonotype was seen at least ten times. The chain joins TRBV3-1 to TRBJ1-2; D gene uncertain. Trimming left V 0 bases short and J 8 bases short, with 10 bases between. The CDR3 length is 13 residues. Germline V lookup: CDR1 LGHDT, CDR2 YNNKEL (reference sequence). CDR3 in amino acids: CASSQDERVGYTF. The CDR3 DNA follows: TGTGCCAGCAGCCAAGATGAGAGGGTAGGCTACACCTTC.

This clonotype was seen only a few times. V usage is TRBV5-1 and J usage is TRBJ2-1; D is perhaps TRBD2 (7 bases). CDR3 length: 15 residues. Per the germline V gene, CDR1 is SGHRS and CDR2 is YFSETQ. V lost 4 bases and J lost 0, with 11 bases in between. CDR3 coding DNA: TGCGCCAGCAGCAGGGGGGGGGGCTCCTACAATGAGCAGTTCTTC. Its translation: CASSRGGGSYNEQFF.